This paragraph covers one TCR beta chain sequence. The method was immunoSEQ multiplex PCR; TCRdb's version includes in-frame clones alone and lacks a portion of them. The sample yields a few hundred thousand clones, 80% to 85% seen once. These data are taken from a study of blood T cell repertoires in COVID-19. Sample: peripheral blood. The sequence came from a woman aged 55-69 years who had recovered from COVID-19.

The CDR3 region has the DNA TGTGCCAGCAGCTTCGGCGGGGGGGCATACAATGAGCAGTTCTTC. It encodes CASSFGGGAYNEQFF. The chain joins TRBV7-6 to TRBJ2-1; 9 bases fit TRBD2. CDR3 length equals 15 residues. J was trimmed by 4 bases and V by 3 bases; bases with no gene match: 4. Germline V gene sequence: CDR1 SGHVS, CDR2 FNYEAQ.